Shown below are 21 T cell receptor beta chains from a single sample sequenced in a study of T cell responses to AZD1222 COVID-19 vaccine. Data came from immunoSEQ multiplex PCR; TCRdb stores just in-frame clones and leaves some out. The sample carries 84,000 or so clones, 75% to 90% recorded once. The sample here was peripheral blood, taken on day 0 of AZD1222 vaccination. Every receptor here comes from an adult in good health.

The V call is TRBV5-5, the J call TRBJ2-7; no clear D gene. Trimming took off 3 bases at V and 2 bases at J, with 3 bases between the two ends. The V gene's germline CDR1 is SGHKS and CDR2 YYEKEE (reference sequence). There are 11 residues in the CDR3. The CDR3 protein is CASSSAYEQYF. In nucleotides, the CDR3 is TGTGCCAGCAGCTCGGCCTACGAGCAGTACTTC.

The rearrangement uses TRBV19 and TRBJ1-3; TRBD1 is a possible D gene (5 bases). Germline CDR1 and CDR2: LNHDA and SQIVND (reference sequence). Trimming removed 3 bases at V and 2 bases at J, with 11 bases between. The CDR3 covers 15 residues. The CDR3: CASSMARQPGNTIYF. The CDR3 DNA follows: TGTGCCAGTAGTATGGCTAGACAGCCTGGAAACACCATATATTTT.

The gene calls are TRBV3-1 (or the pseudogene TRBV3-2) and TRBJ2-7, with 7 bases that match TRBD1. The CDR3 is made up of 15 amino acids. Germline loops: CDR1 LGHDT, CDR2 YNNKEL (reference sequence). With 1 base clipped from V and 0 bases from J, the junction kept 3 bases outside the gene matches. CDR3 protein: CASSQGTGGSYEQYF. The CDR3 bases are TGTGCCAGCAGCCAAGGGACAGGTGGCTCCTACGAGCAGTACTTC.

DNA for the CDR3: TGTGCCAGCAGCAGGAGGGACGGGATAGGAAACACCATATATTTT. Translating gives CASSRRDGIGNTIYF. V usage is TRBV7-9 and J usage is TRBJ1-3; maybe TRBD1 (5 bases). This CDR3 comprises 15 residues. Trimming removed 5 bases from V and 4 bases from J, with 15 bases in between. Germline loops: CDR1 SEHNR, CDR2 FQNEAQ (reference sequence). The full variable domain, its missing parts supplied by reference TRBV7-9 and TRBJ1-3, is DTGVSQNPRHKITKRGQNVTFRCDPISEHNRLYWYRQTLGQGPEFLTYFQNEAQLEKSRLLSDRFSAERPKGSFSTLEIQRTEQGDSAMYLCASSRRDGIGNTIYFGEGSWLTVV.

This chain joins TRBV30 and TRBJ2-3; D is possibly TRBD1 or TRBD2 (6 bases each). The CDR3 consists of 15 residues. CDR1 GTSNPN and CDR2 SVGIG come from the germline V gene (reference sequence). V dropped 4 bases and J dropped 7 bases, with 21 bases sitting between them. Here the CDR3 DNA reads TGTGCCTGGACCCCCGGGGGCGGGCCTAGGAATACGCAGTATTTT. This gives the protein CAWTPGGGPRNTQYF.

CDR3 in amino acids: CSVAEGLAGGSVQYF. The CDR3 DNA reads TGCAGCGTCGCCGAGGGACTAGCGGGAGGGTCGGTGCAGTACTTC. The V call is TRBV29-1, the J call TRBJ2-7; TRBD2 aligns across 16 bases. The CDR3 loop spans 15 amino acids. CDR1 and CDR2 from the germline V gene are SQVTM and ANQGSEA. After removal of 6 bases from V and 9 bases from J, the junction contained 11 bases not matched to a gene.

The rearrangement links TRBV20-1 to TRBJ2-4, with TRBD2 matching over 7 bases. CDR3 length: 11 amino acids. V was pared by 5 bases and J by 8 bases, with 3 bases of the junction left unmatched. Germline V CDR1 and CDR2: DFQATT, SNEGSKA (reference sequence). Written as DNA, the CDR3 is TGCAGTGCTGGGACTACGGACATTCAGTACTTC. This translates into CSAGTTDIQYF.

This chain links TRBV4-1 with TRBJ2-1; D possibly corresponds to TRBD2 (5 bases). CDR3 size: 16 residues. The V gene's germline CDR1 is MGHRA and CDR2 YSYEKL. Trimming pared 2 bases from V and 3 bases from J, leaving 14 bases between. The CDR3, as DNA: TGCGCCAGCAGCCAACGGGGAGAAACGATCTACAATGAGCAGTTCTTC. Translated, it gives CASSQRGETIYNEQFF.

The chain uses TRBV6-1 and TRBJ1-2; possibly TRBD1 for D (5 bases). CDR3 length: 13 amino acids. The germline CDR1 and CDR2 sequences are MNHNS and SASEGT. The V end lost 2 bases, the J end lost 5 bases, and 9 bases lay between the germline ends. DNA for the CDR3: TGTGCCAGCAGTGAAATGGCAGGGTATGGCTACACCTTC. Translated: CASSEMAGYGYTF.

This chain uses TRBV6-5 with TRBJ2-7, with D maybe TRBD1 (5 bases). The CDR3 consists of 16 residues. Trimming took 0 bases from V and 2 from J, leaving 14 bases between them. Germline V gene lookup returns CDR1 MNHEY and CDR2 SVGAGI. CDR3 nucleotides: TGTGCCAGCAGTTACTCAGGTGGGGCCGTCACCTACGAGCAGTACTTC. This gives the protein CASSYSGGAVTYEQYF.

This sequence joins TRBV29-1 and TRBJ2-5, with D perhaps TRBD1 (6 bases). V lost 4 bases, J lost 9 bases, and 18 bases lay in between. The CDR3 covers 13 residues. Germline values: CDR1 SQVTM, CDR2 ANQGSEA. CDR3 region: CSVVVGTKGAQYF. CDR3 DNA sequence: TGCAGCGTTGTGGTGGGAACCAAGGGGGCCCAGTACTTC.

The chain combines TRBV6-5 with TRBJ2-5, with D perhaps being TRBD1 or TRBD2 (6 bases each). CDR3 size: 13 residues. Germline CDR1 MNHEY, CDR2 SVGAGI. V lost 6 bases to trimming and J lost 5 bases, with 13 bases between them. The CDR3, as DNA: TGTGCCAGCAGCGGGAGAGGGGGGGAGACCCAGTACTTC. Its translation is CASSGRGGETQYF.

The CDR3 sequence is CASTSGDRVVNEQFF. The CDR3 DNA reads as TGTGCCAGCACCTCCGGGGACAGGGTAGTCAATGAGCAGTTCTTC. The rearrangement links TRBV3-1 (or the pseudogene TRBV3-2) to TRBJ2-1; 9 bases align to TRBD1. Looked up from germline, CDR1 is LGHDT and CDR2 is YNNKEL (reference sequence). The V gene end was trimmed by 7 bases and the J gene end by 6 bases; junction bases not matched to a gene: 10. The CDR3 extends over 15 amino acids.

The chain is built from TRBV3-1 (or the pseudogene TRBV3-2) and TRBJ1-2, with 8 bases lining up with TRBD1. Germline V gives CDR1 LGHDT, CDR2 YNNKEL (reference sequence). J gave up 8 bases and V 1 base, and 9 bases lay outside the gene matches. The CDR3 runs 15 residues. The CDR3 bases are TGTGCCAGCAGCCAAGGAGGGGGGGACAGGCGCGGCTACACCTTC. Amino acid sequence: CASSQGGGDRRGYTF.

This clone was seen just once. This sequence joins TRBV6-1 and TRBJ1-5; D may be TRBD1 (6 bases). The length of the CDR3 is 15 residues. Germline V gene lookup returns CDR1 MNHNS and CDR2 SASEGT. The V and J ends lost 2 bases and 5 bases respectively, with 13 bases between them. The CDR3 bases are TGTGCCAGCAGTGAAACAGGGTGGCGGGATCAGCCCCAGCATTTT. Its protein product is CASSETGWRDQPQHF.

V is TRBV10-3 and J is TRBJ1-3; D is undetermined. The germline V gene encodes CDR1 ENHRY and CDR2 SYGVKD. Trimming left V 4 bases short and J 4 bases short, with 5 bases between. This CDR3 comprises 12 residues. The CDR3 region is CAISGEGNTIYF. The CDR3 bases are TGTGCCATCAGTGGGGAGGGAAACACCATATATTTT.

The chain uses TRBV2 and TRBJ2-5; D gene ambiguous. V lost 6 bases and J lost 5, with 10 bases in between. Germline V lookup: CDR1 SNHLY, CDR2 FYNNEI. The CDR3 length is 12 residues. The CDR3 reads CASRVNVETQYF. The CDR3 nucleotides are TGTGCCAGCAGGGTAAATGTGGAGACCCAGTACTTC.

The J gene is TRBJ2-5, the V gene TRBV29-1; perhaps TRBD2 as D (6 bases). The V and J ends lost 3 bases and 5 bases respectively, with 16 bases between them. CDR3 length: 14 amino acids. In germline, CDR1 is SQVTM, CDR2 ANQGSEA. CDR3 region: CSVDVSEGQETQYF. The CDR3 coding sequence is TGCAGCGTTGACGTCTCGGAGGGGCAGGAGACCCAGTACTTC. Supplemented by reference TRBV29-1 and TRBJ2-5, the full variable domain reads SAVISQKPSRDICQRGTSLTIQCQVDSQVTMMFWYRQQPGQSLTLIATANQGSEATYESGFVIDKFPISRPNLTFSTLTVSNMSPEDSSIYLCSVDVSEGQETQYFGPGTRLLVL.

The chain has TRBV28 and TRBJ2-4, with TRBD1 matching over 8 bases. The CDR3 extends over 14 amino acids. Germline lookup yields CDR1 MDHEN and CDR2 SYDVKM. V lost 2 bases and J lost 7; bases outside the gene matches: 4. CDR3 amino acids: CASSLQGAWNIQYF. The CDR3 nucleotides read TGTGCCAGCAGTTTACAGGGGGCGTGGAACATTCAGTACTTC. Full variable domain (remainder filled in from reference TRBV28 and TRBJ2-4): DVKVTQSSRYLVKRTGEKVFLECVQDMDHENMFWYRQDPGLGLRLIYFSYDVKMKEKGDIPEGYSVSREKKERFSLILESASTNQTSMYLCASSLQGAWNIQYFGAGTRLSVL.

This clone has only a few counts. Here the CDR3 DNA reads TGTGCCAGCAGTTTTTCGGGAGGAGCGAACACCGGGGAGCTGTTTTTT. It codes for CASSFSGGANTGELFF. The genes are TRBV28 and TRBJ2-2; 7 bases are a match to TRBD2. J lost 0 bases, V lost 3 bases, and 4 bases had no gene match. The CDR3 totals 16 residues. Germline CDR1 is MDHEN and CDR2 is SYDVKM.

In nucleotides, the CDR3 is TGTGCCAGCAGTAGATCACTAGGGGGGAATACAAGGAATGAGCAGTTCTTC. Translation: CASSRSLGGNTRNEQFF. The chain couples TRBV27 to TRBJ2-1; D may correspond to TRBD1 or TRBD2 (6 bases each). The CDR3 covers 17 residues. The ends were cut back, 5 bases at V and 7 bases at J, with 24 bases in the middle. The germline V gene has CDR1 MNHEY and CDR2 SMNVEV (reference sequence).